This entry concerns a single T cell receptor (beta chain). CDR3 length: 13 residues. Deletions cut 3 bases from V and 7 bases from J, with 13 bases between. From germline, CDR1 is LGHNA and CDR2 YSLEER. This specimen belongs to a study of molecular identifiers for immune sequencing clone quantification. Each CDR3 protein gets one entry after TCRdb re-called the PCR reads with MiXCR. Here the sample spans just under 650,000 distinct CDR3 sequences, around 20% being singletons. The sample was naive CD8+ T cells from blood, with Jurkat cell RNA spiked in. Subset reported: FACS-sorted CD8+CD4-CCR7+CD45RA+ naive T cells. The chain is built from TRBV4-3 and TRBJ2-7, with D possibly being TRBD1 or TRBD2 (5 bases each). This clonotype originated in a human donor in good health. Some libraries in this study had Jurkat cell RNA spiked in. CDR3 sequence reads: CASSQGTLEEQYF. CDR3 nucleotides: TGCGCCAGCAGCCAGGGGACCCTGGAGGAGCAGTACTTC.